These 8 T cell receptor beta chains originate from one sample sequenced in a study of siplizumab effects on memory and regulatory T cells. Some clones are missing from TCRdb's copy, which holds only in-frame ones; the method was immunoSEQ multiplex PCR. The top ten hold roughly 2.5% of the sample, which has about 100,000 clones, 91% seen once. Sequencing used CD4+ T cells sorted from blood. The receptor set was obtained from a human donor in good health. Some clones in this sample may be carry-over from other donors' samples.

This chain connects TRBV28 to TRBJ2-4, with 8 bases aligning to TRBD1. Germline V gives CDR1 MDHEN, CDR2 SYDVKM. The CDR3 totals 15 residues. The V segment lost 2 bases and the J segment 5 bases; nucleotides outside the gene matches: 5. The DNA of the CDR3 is TGTGCCAGCAGTTTAGCGGACAGGGAGGAAAACATTCAGTACTTC. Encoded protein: CASSLADREENIQYF.

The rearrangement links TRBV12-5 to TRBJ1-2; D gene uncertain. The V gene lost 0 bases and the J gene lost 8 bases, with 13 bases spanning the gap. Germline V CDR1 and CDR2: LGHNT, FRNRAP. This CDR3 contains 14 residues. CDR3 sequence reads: CASGLVPHVQGYTF. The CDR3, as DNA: TGTGCTAGTGGTTTGGTACCGCACGTACAGGGCTACACCTTC. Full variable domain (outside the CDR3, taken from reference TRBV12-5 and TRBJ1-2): DARVTQTPRHKVTEMGQEVTMRCQPILGHNTVFWYRQTMMQGLELLAYFRNRAPLDDSGMPKDRFSAEMPDATLATLKIQPSEPRDSAVYFCASGLVPHVQGYTFGSGTRLTVV.

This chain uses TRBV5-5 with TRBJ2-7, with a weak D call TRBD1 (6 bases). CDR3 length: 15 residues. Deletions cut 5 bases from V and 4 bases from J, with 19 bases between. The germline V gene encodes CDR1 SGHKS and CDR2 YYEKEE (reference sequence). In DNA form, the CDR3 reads TGTGCCAGCAGGGGGGCCGGGCGGAAGGGTTACGAGCAGTACTTC. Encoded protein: CASRGAGRKGYEQYF.

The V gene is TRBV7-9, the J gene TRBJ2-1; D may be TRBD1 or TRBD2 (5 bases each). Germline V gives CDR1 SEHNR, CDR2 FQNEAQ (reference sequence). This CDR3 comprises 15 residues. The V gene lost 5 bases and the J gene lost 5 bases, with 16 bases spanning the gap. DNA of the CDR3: TGTGCCAGCAGCCAGATCGGGACGGTTGACAATGAGCAGTTCTTC. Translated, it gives CASSQIGTVDNEQFF. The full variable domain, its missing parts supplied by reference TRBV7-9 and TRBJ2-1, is DTGVSQNPRHKITKRGQNVTFRCDPISEHNRLYWYRQTLGQGPEFLTYFQNEAQLEKSRLLSDRFSAERPKGSFSTLEIQRTEQGDSAMYLCASSQIGTVDNEQFFGPGTRLTVL.

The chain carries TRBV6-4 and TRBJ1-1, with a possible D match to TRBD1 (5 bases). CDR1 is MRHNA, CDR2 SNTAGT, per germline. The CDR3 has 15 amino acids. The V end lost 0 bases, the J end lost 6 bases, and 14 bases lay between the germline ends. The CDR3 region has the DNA TGTGCCAGCAGTGACTCGGGGCAGGGTGTTGCTGAAGCTTTCTTT. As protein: CASSDSGQGVAEAFF.

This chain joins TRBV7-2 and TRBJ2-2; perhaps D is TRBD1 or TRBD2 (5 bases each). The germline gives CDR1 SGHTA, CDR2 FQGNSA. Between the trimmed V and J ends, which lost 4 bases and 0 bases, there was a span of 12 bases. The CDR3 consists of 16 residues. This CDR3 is CASSSGTAANTGELFF. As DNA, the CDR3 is TGTGCCAGCAGCTCCGGGACGGCGGCGAACACCGGGGAGCTGTTTTTT.

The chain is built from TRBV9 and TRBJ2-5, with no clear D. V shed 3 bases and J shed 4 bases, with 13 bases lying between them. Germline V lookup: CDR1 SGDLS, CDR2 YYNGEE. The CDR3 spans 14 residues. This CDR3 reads CASSGAGFRETQYF. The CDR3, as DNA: TGTGCCAGCAGCGGTGCAGGATTTAGAGAGACCCAGTACTTC.

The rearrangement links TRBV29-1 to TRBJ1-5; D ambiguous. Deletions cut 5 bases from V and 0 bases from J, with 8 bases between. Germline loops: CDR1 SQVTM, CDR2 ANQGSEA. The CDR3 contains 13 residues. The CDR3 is CSVSGYSNQPQHF. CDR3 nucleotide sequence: TGCAGCGTTTCGGGATATAGCAATCAGCCCCAGCATTTT.